What follows are 19 T cell receptor beta chains derived from one specimen sequenced in a study of blood T cell repertoires in COVID-19. Measured with immunoSEQ multiplex PCR; TCRdb has only the in-frame clones, and not every one. Of 140,000 to 150,000 clones in the sample, approximately 88% were seen once. The material sequenced was peripheral blood. The receptor source for this set is a woman between 45 and 65 years old with acute or convalescent COVID-19.

The genes are TRBV24-1 and TRBJ2-1, with D tentatively TRBD2 (6 bases). Germline V lookup: CDR1 KGHDR, CDR2 SFDVKD. The CDR3 is made up of 12 amino acids. Trimming took 6 bases from V and 7 from J, leaving 9 bases between them. Written as DNA, the CDR3 is TGTGCCACCAGTCCCCGGGGGAATGAGCAGTTCTTC. Its translation is CATSPRGNEQFF.

CDR3 in DNA: TGTGCCACCAGCAGAGCTCGACTAGTTTTGGCCTACAATGAGCAGTTCTTC. Protein sequence: CATSRARLVLAYNEQFF. J is TRBJ2-1 and V is TRBV15; D might be TRBD2 (6 bases). V was trimmed by 1 base and J by 2 bases, leaving 15 bases between them. Germline V lookup: CDR1 LNHNV, CDR2 YYDKDF (reference sequence). This CDR3 is 17 amino acids long.

The chain has TRBV7-8 and TRBJ1-5; TRBD1 matches at 7 bases. The CDR3 is 17 amino acids. V was pared by 1 base and J by 3 bases, with 9 bases of the junction left unmatched. In germline, CDR1 is SGHVS, CDR2 FQNEAQ. The CDR3 bases are TGTGCCAGCAGCTTAGGGGGGACAGCTATCATCAATCAGCCCCAGCATTTT. It specifies CASSLGGTAIINQPQHF.

This sequence joins TRBV12-3 or TRBV12-4 and TRBJ2-1; tentatively, D is TRBD1 (5 bases). The CDR3 contains 13 residues. V lost 1 base to trimming and J lost 7 bases, with 8 bases between them. The CDR3 spells CASSLVAGNEQFF. The CDR3 bases are TGTGCCAGCAGTTTAGTCGCAGGGAATGAGCAGTTCTTC.

The genes are TRBV29-1 and TRBJ1-4; 8 nucleotides line up with TRBD1. After removal of 5 bases from V and 8 bases from J, the junction contained 7 bases not matched to a gene. The germline V gene encodes CDR1 SQVTM and CDR2 ANQGSEA. This CDR3 region has 13 residues. DNA of the CDR3: TGCAGCGTTTCCCGGGACAGGCCAGAAAAACTGTTTTTT. This gives the protein CSVSRDRPEKLFF.

V is TRBV5-6 and J is TRBJ1-4; weak D call: TRBD1 (6 bases). The ends were cut back, 0 bases at V and 7 bases at J, with 13 bases in the middle. The germline V gene encodes CDR1 SGHDT and CDR2 YYEEEE. The CDR3 is 15 amino acids. Here the CDR3 reads CASSLETGRGEKLFF. The DNA for the CDR3 is TGTGCCAGCAGCTTGGAAACAGGGAGGGGTGAAAAACTGTTTTTT.

This chain joins TRBV30 and TRBJ1-1; D is perhaps TRBD1 (6 bases). The CDR3 is 13 residues long. V was trimmed by 2 bases and J by 5 bases, leaving 12 bases between them. The germline gives CDR1 GTSNPN, CDR2 SVGIG (reference sequence). CDR3 sequence reads: CAWSHKQGTEAFF. The CDR3 DNA is TGTGCCTGGAGTCATAAACAGGGAACTGAAGCTTTCTTT.

This chain connects TRBV7-2 to TRBJ2-2; 8 nucleotides align to TRBD2. The CDR3 covers 13 residues. Germline values: CDR1 SGHTA, CDR2 FQGNSA. V gave up 5 bases and J gave up 6 bases; unmatched junction bases: 2. The CDR3 reads CASSLLAAGELFF. The CDR3 bases are TGTGCCAGCAGCCTACTAGCGGCCGGGGAGCTGTTTTTT.

For this clone: Other DNA sequences within the sample encode an identical CDR3. The genes are TRBV20-1 and TRBJ2-7, with D possibly matching TRBD1 (5 bases). The CDR3 consists of 11 residues. The germline gives CDR1 DFQATT, CDR2 SNEGSKA (reference sequence). The V and J ends lost 2 bases and 6 bases respectively, with 8 bases between them. CDR3 sequence: CSARSGFEQYF. DNA of the CDR3: TGCAGTGCTAGATCAGGGTTCGAGCAGTACTTC.

This sequence joins TRBV10-2 and TRBJ1-6, with D perhaps matching TRBD1 (6 bases). This CDR3 has 14 amino acids. Trimming shortened V by 0 bases and J by 10 bases, and 10 bases separated the two germline ends. From germline, CDR1 is WSHSY and CDR2 SAAADI. Here the CDR3 reads CASSESSRGSPLHF. In nucleotides, the CDR3 is TGCGCCAGCAGTGAGTCGAGTAGGGGGTCACCCCTCCACTTT.

This clone was found a few times. The chain recombines TRBV7-9 with TRBJ1-2; D gene unclear. This CDR3 is 16 amino acids long. The V gene's germline CDR1 is SEHNR and CDR2 FQNEAQ (reference sequence). V lost 5 bases and J lost 8, with 24 bases in between. In nucleotides, the CDR3 is TGTGCCAGCAGCCTACCTGAGGGAGGGATATCTCAAGGCTACACCTTC. This encodes CASSLPEGGISQGYTF.

J is TRBJ2-7 and V is TRBV12-3 or TRBV12-4, with D tentatively TRBD2 (5 bases). The CDR3 totals 13 residues. Trimming took 4 bases from V and 1 from J, leaving 8 bases between them. The CDR3 loop reads CASSSGESYEQYF. The CDR3 bases are TGTGCCAGCAGTTCCGGGGAATCCTACGAGCAGTACTTC.

The chain links TRBV28 to TRBJ1-1; TRBD1 matches at 7 bases. Germline CDR1 is MDHEN and CDR2 is SYDVKM. Trimming at V came to 2 bases and at J to 5 bases, leaving 8 bases not matched to a gene. The CDR3 sequence is 15 residues long. CDR3 coding DNA: TGTGCCAGCAGTTTACGGACAGGATGGCGGACTGAAGCTTTCTTT. It is translated as CASSLRTGWRTEAFF.

Regarding this clone: Germline and junction disagree at one end, which may indicate a read error. The rearrangement joins TRBV20-1 to TRBJ2-3; the match to TRBD2 covers 8 bases. The length of the CDR3 is 11 residues. Germline V gene data show CDR1 as DFQATT and CDR2 as SNEGSKA (reference sequence). CDR3 nucleotides: TGCAGTGCTAGAGATATTACTAGCGGCGGGTTT. Translating it yields CSARDITSGGF.

The chain employs TRBV6-5 and TRBJ2-7; TRBD2 might be the D (7 bases). The CDR3 spans 12 residues. Per the germline V gene, CDR1 is MNHEY and CDR2 is SVGAGI. V dropped 7 bases and J dropped 5 bases, with 12 bases sitting between them. The CDR3 is CASTWGGNEQYF. In DNA, the CDR3 is TGTGCCAGCACTTGGGGGGGCAACGAGCAGTACTTC.

Regarding this clone: Other DNA sequences in this specimen translate into the identical CDR3. This chain connects TRBV6-5 to TRBJ1-1; the match to TRBD1 covers 7 bases. The CDR3 is 14 amino acids. Germline V gives CDR1 MNHEY, CDR2 SVGAGI. The ends lost 6 bases at V and 1 base at J; junction bases unmatched: 5. The CDR3 sequence is CASSLGQANTEAFF. CDR3 coding DNA: TGTGCCAGCAGCCTTGGACAGGCGAACACTGAAGCTTTCTTT.

The chain couples TRBV6-1 to TRBJ1-2; 8 nucleotides align to TRBD1. The CDR3 consists of 12 residues. V shed 6 bases and J 5 bases; nucleotides not matched to a gene: 2. Looked up from germline, CDR1 is MNHNS and CDR2 is SASEGT. The DNA for the CDR3 is TGTGCCAGCAGACAGGGGGGTTATGGCTACACCTTC. This gives the protein CASRQGGYGYTF.

The chain links TRBV7-2 to TRBJ2-3; D is perhaps TRBD2 (6 bases). This CDR3 comprises 14 residues. CDR1 SGHTA and CDR2 FQGNSA come from the germline V gene. V gave up 3 bases and J gave up 2 bases, with 9 bases separating them. The CDR3 nucleotides are TGTGCCAGCAGCTTTGCGGGGTACACAGATACGCAGTATTTT. This gives the protein CASSFAGYTDTQYF. Supplemented by reference TRBV7-2 and TRBJ2-3, the full variable domain reads GAGVSQSPSNKVTEKGKDVELRCDPISGHTALYWYRQSLGQGLEFLIYFQGNSAPDKSGLPSDRFSAERTGGSVSTLTIQRTQQEDSAVYLCASSFAGYTDTQYFGPGTRLTVL.

The chain has TRBV6-5 and TRBJ2-7; unclear D gene. Germline CDR1 and CDR2: MNHEY and SVGAGI. The V end was cut by 3 bases, the J end by 0 bases, with 9 bases between. This CDR3 spans 14 amino acids. The CDR3 sequence is CASSYAASSYEQYF. The CDR3 nucleotides are TGTGCCAGCAGTTATGCTGCGAGCTCCTACGAGCAGTACTTC.